This T cell receptor beta chain was obtained from a study of TIL therapy for anti-PD-1-resistant metastatic lung cancer. Sample time point: pre-treatment sample, taken before nivolumab and TIL therapy. Pleural nodules or supraclavicular lymph nodes made up most of the excised metastases sampled. Progressing patients received lymphodepletion, expanded TIL infusion and IL-2. This clone was observed once. Sequencing used immunoSEQ v3. Data came from immunoSEQ multiplex PCR; TCRdb stores just in-frame clones and leaves some out. There are about 7,500 clones in the sample; 70% to 85% occur only once, and 7% to 8.5% lies in the top ten. The origin of this receptor is a person between 30 and 80 years old with non-small cell lung cancer. The input for sequencing was tumor tissue, taken at baseline.

CDR3 residues: CAWSVRGVMYNEQFF. The CDR3 DNA reads TGTGCCTGGAGTGTACGGGGGGTGATGTACAATGAGCAGTTCTTC. The rearrangement links TRBV30 to TRBJ2-1, with 7 nucleotides matching TRBD2. The germline gives CDR1 GTSNPN, CDR2 SVGIG (reference sequence). CDR3 length equals 15 residues. The V and J ends lost 0 bases and 4 bases, in that order; junction bases with no gene match: 6.